The source of this T cell receptor beta chain is a study of T cell repertoires in cytomegalovirus infection. Across the whole study: Shared public TCR beta signatures pointed to both CMV infection and a matching HLA type.

TCRdb called the reads again in MiXCR, with one record for every CDR3 protein. The data contain roughly 230,000 distinct CDR3 sequences, roughly 22% of them singletons. Germline CDR1 reads MNHNS; CDR2 reads SASEGT. The CDR3 is made up of 14 amino acids. V lost 6 bases and J 1 base, leaving 12 bases between the germline ends. Study conclusions and caveats: Frequencies of public TCR beta families were cumulated, and this identified carriers of CMV plus the relevant HLA. HLA-C-restricted CMV clonotypes gave the most frequent clonotype in two of eight donors.

This clonotype was seen many times. The target antigen is unknown. The clonotype was recovered from a human donor in good health (CMV status not recorded). Some clones in this sample may be carry-over from other donors' samples. This chain joins TRBV6-1 and TRBJ1-1; D unresolved. The sequenced sample consisted of CD8+ T cells from PBMCs. In DNA, the CDR3 is TGTGCCAGCAGGCCGGGTCCTGGGAACACTGAAGCTTTCTTT. It is translated as CASRPGPGNTEAFF.